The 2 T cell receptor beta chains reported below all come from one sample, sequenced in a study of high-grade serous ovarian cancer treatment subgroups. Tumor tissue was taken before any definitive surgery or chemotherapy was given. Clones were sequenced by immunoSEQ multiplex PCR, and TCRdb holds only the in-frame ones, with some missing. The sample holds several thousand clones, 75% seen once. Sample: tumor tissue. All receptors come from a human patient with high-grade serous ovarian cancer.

The CDR3 spells CASSVGKESNYGYTF. The DNA of the CDR3 is TGTGCCAGCAGCGTCGGGAAGGAGTCTAACTATGGCTACACCTTC. The V gene is TRBV9, the J gene TRBJ1-2, with D unresolved. V was shortened by 2 bases and J by 0 bases, with 11 bases between the two germline ends. CDR1 and CDR2 from the germline V gene are SGDLS and YYNGEE. The CDR3 has 15 residues.

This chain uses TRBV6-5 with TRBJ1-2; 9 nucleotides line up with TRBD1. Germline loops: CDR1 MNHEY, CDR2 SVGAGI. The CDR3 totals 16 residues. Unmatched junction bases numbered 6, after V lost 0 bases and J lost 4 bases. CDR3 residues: CASSYSPNRGLYGYTF. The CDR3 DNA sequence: TGTGCCAGCAGTTACTCACCAAACAGGGGGCTCTATGGCTACACCTTC.